The next 28 T cell receptor beta chains were all read from a single sample in a study of cytomegalovirus exposure and HLA in healthy donors. The PCR used 60 Vbeta and 13 Jbeta primers. Assay used: immunoSEQ multiplex PCR; TCRdb lists only in-frame clones, some missing. Counted here are 130,000 to 150,000 clones, about 74% occurring once; the ten biggest clones make up about 13%. The sample was PBMCs. All receptors come from a man aged 35 to 55 in good health and CMV-seropositive.

The chain has TRBV5-4 and TRBJ2-5, with a possible D match to TRBD2 (5 bases). This CDR3 has 14 amino acids. The germline V and J ends were trimmed by 0 bases and 5 bases, with 11 bases remaining between them. Germline V gives CDR1 SGHNT, CDR2 YYREEE (reference sequence). This CDR3 reads CASSLVGGGETQYF. For the CDR3, the DNA is TGTGCCAGCAGCTTGGTGGGCGGCGGGGAGACCCAGTACTTC.

The chain recombines TRBV4-2 with TRBJ2-5, with 9 nucleotides matching TRBD2. CDR3 size: 15 residues. V trimming: 4 bases; J trimming: 1 base; junction bases outside the gene matches: 4. The germline V gene has CDR1 LGHNA and CDR2 YNFKEQ. The CDR3 region is CASSRAGGPQETQYF. The CDR3, as DNA: TGTGCCAGCAGCCGCGCGGGAGGGCCCCAAGAGACCCAGTACTTC.

The rearrangement links TRBV11-2 to TRBJ1-1; D perhaps matches TRBD1 (6 bases). There are 12 residues in the CDR3. The ends were cut back, 1 base at V and 11 bases at J, with 11 bases in the middle. Germline V CDR1 and CDR2: SGHAT, FQNNGV. This CDR3 is CASSLGRRGAFF. CDR3 nucleotide sequence: TGTGCCAGCAGCTTAGGTCGAAGGGGGGCTTTCTTT.

V is TRBV28 and J is TRBJ2-5; 9 bases are a match to TRBD2. V lost 4 bases, J lost 6 bases, and 9 bases stayed unmatched. CDR1 and CDR2 from the germline V gene are MDHEN and SYDVKM. This CDR3 has 15 amino acids. CDR3 region: CASSSNLLAGKTQYF. The CDR3 nucleotides read TGTGCCAGCAGTTCCAATTTGCTAGCGGGGAAGACCCAGTACTTC.

The genes are TRBV4-3 and TRBJ2-7; D is perhaps TRBD2 (6 bases). The V gene lost 1 base and the J gene lost 2 bases, with 15 bases spanning the gap. Germline CDR1 is LGHNA and CDR2 is YSLEER. The CDR3 is 16 residues long. The CDR3 loop reads CASSQGWGTPAYEQYF. The CDR3 DNA follows: TGCGCCAGCAGCCAAGGTTGGGGGACTCCTGCCTACGAGCAGTACTTC.

CDR3 sequence: CASSLDHPGGFYNEQFF. CDR3 nucleotides: TGTGCCAGCAGCTTAGATCATCCGGGAGGTTTCTACAATGAGCAGTTCTTC. The chain recombines TRBV11-2 with TRBJ2-1; 7 nucleotides match TRBD2. The ends lost 0 bases at V and 3 bases at J; junction bases unmatched: 8. The CDR3 spans 17 residues. The germline V gene has CDR1 SGHAT and CDR2 FQNNGV.

The chain is built from TRBV12-5 and TRBJ1-3; D is ambiguous. V gave up 7 bases and J gave up 2 bases, with 6 bases separating them. Germline values: CDR1 LGHNT, CDR2 FRNRAP. This CDR3 region has 12 residues. In DNA form, the CDR3 reads TGTGCTAGTGAGGAGACTGGAAACACCATATATTTT. It encodes CASEETGNTIYF.

In its sample, this clone was seen a few times. V is TRBV23-1 and J is TRBJ2-5, with D possibly matching TRBD2 (6 bases). TRBV23-1 is an ORF, with its function uncertain. The CDR3 has 14 residues. V lost 4 bases and J 2 bases, leaving 11 bases between the germline ends. This CDR3 is CASSLTSLQETQYF. CDR3 bases: TGCGCCAGCAGTCTTACTAGCTTACAAGAGACCCAGTACTTC.

The rearrangement uses TRBV28 and TRBJ1-5, with D unresolved. The V end lost 6 bases, the J end lost 4 bases, and 16 bases lay between the germline ends. The CDR3 extends over 15 amino acids. Per germline, CDR1 MDHEN and CDR2 SYDVKM. For the CDR3, the DNA is TGTGCCAGCAGCGCACTGTCGGGTCAGAATCAGCCCCAGCATTTT. Amino acid sequence: CASSALSGQNQPQHF.

The CDR3 DNA is TGTGCCAGCAGCTTAGGTGCCCTAGCGGGAGGGTATGAGCAGTTCTTC. This sequence encodes CASSLGALAGGYEQFF. This chain connects TRBV7-2 to TRBJ2-1, with 12 positions matching TRBD2. The CDR3 spans 16 residues. Germline CDR1 is SGHTA and CDR2 is FQGNSA. V was pared by 1 base and J by 8 bases, with 6 bases of the junction left unmatched.

The J gene is TRBJ2-1, the V gene TRBV30, with 8 positions matching TRBD2. There are 14 residues in the CDR3. The V gene end was trimmed by 5 bases and the J gene end by 6 bases; junction bases not matched to a gene: 9. CDR1 is GTSNPN, CDR2 SVGIG, per germline (reference sequence). CDR3 nucleotides: TGTGCCTGGCAAAGCGGGAGAGCTGGCAATGAGCAGTTCTTC. Protein product: CAWQSGRAGNEQFF.

The chain employs TRBV2 and TRBJ2-1, with 10 nucleotides matching TRBD2. V lost 8 bases and J lost 4; bases outside the gene matches: 8. The CDR3 contains 15 residues. In germline, CDR1 is SNHLY, CDR2 FYNNEI. In DNA form, the CDR3 reads TGTGCCAGCGGACCCGGGACTAGCGCGTACAATGAGCAGTTCTTC. Its translation: CASGPGTSAYNEQFF.

CDR3 in DNA: TGCGCCAGCAGCCAAGAAGTAGGACCGGGGGTTGTTGGCTACACCTTC. Its protein is CASSQEVGPGVVGYTF. This chain uses TRBV4-3 with TRBJ1-2; D is possibly TRBD1 (5 bases). Germline loops: CDR1 LGHNA, CDR2 YSLEER. V was shortened by 0 bases and J by 7 bases, with 18 bases between the two germline ends. This CDR3 comprises 16 residues.

V and J are TRBV18 and TRBJ2-1, with D possibly matching TRBD2 (6 bases). CDR3 size: 13 residues. Trimming stripped 3 bases from V and 11 bases from J, with 14 bases between. Germline lookup yields CDR1 KGHSH and CDR2 LQKENI. This CDR3 reads CASSPADAGQQFF. CDR3 bases: TGTGCCAGCTCACCCGCGGATGCGGGACAGCAGTTCTTC.

This chain links TRBV5-4 with TRBJ1-2; D uncertain. Germline CDR1 SGHNT, CDR2 YYREEE (reference sequence). This CDR3 is 14 amino acids long. Trimming took off 2 bases at V and 6 bases at J, with 14 bases between the two ends. The CDR3 DNA reads TGTGCCAGCAGCTTCAGCCCTGAGGTCGATGGCTACACCTTC. This sequence encodes CASSFSPEVDGYTF.

V gene TRBV29-1 combines with J gene TRBJ2-3; 7 nucleotides line up with TRBD1. Losses at the gene ends were 8 bases for V and 1 base for J; bases not matched to a gene: 9. The CDR3 has 14 amino acids. Germline CDR1 reads SQVTM; CDR2 reads ANQGSEA. The DNA of the CDR3 is TGCAGCTTAAGGGGGCGTCGGGGCACAGATACGCAGTATTTT. Residues: CSLRGRRGTDTQYF.

The V gene is TRBV18, the J gene TRBJ1-1; no firm D call. The CDR3 spans 13 residues. Germline V lookup: CDR1 KGHSH, CDR2 LQKENI. Trimming shortened V by 0 bases and J by 4 bases, and 6 bases separated the two germline ends. The CDR3 nucleotides are TGTGCCAGCTCACCACCTGGGAGCACTGAAGCTTTCTTT. It codes for CASSPPGSTEAFF.

The J gene is TRBJ2-7, the V gene TRBV28; TRBD2 aligns across 10 bases. CDR3 size: 13 residues. The V gene's germline CDR1 is MDHEN and CDR2 SYDVKM. Losses at the gene ends were 2 bases for V and 6 bases for J; bases not matched to a gene: 1. In DNA, the CDR3 is TGTGCCAGCAGTTTAAGACTAGCGGGCGAGCAGTACTTC. Encoded protein: CASSLRLAGEQYF.

The chain has TRBV28 and TRBJ2-2, with D perhaps matching TRBD2 (6 bases). In germline, CDR1 is MDHEN, CDR2 SYDVKM. The CDR3 spans 16 residues. Between the trimmed V and J ends, which lost 7 bases and 4 bases, there was a span of 19 bases. Here the CDR3 DNA reads TGTGCCAGCATAGACCTCGCGGGATTCCTCACCGGGGAGCTGTTTTTT. This codes for CASIDLAGFLTGELFF.

This clone showed up many times. This rearrangement joins TRBV6-5 to TRBJ2-3; TRBD2 matches 7 bases. The CDR3 runs to 13 residues. Germline assignment: CDR1 MNHEY and CDR2 SVGAGI. Unmatched junction bases numbered 10, after V lost 11 bases and J lost 5 bases. The CDR3 spells CASKGRERDTQYF. For the CDR3, the DNA is TGTGCCTCCAAGGGGCGGGAGAGAGATACGCAGTATTTT.

As regards this clone: Given the absence of the conserved phenylalanine or tryptophan at the CDR3 end, a read error is likely. The gene calls are TRBV19 and TRBJ1-2; D gene ambiguous. This CDR3 is built from 12 residues. V gave up 10 bases and J gave up 5 bases, with 14 bases separating them. Germline CDR1 and CDR2: LNHDA and SQIVND (reference sequence). CDR3 in amino acids: CATQEGNYGYTL. CDR3 sequence (DNA): TGTGCCACCCAGGAGGGAAATTATGGCTACACCCTC.

CDR3 amino acids: CASSYPEAEEAFF. CDR3 in DNA: TGTGCCAGCAGTTACCCTGAGGCCGAGGAGGCTTTCTTT. V usage is TRBV6-5 and J usage is TRBJ1-1, with D uncertain. The CDR3 is 13 residues long. Germline V gene sequence: CDR1 MNHEY, CDR2 SVGAGI. V was cut by 2 bases and J by 11 bases, with 15 bases left in between.

The chain employs TRBV19 and TRBJ2-7; a weak D match, TRBD1 (6 bases). V dropped 4 bases and J dropped 0 bases, with 10 bases sitting between them. The CDR3 extends over 14 amino acids. The V gene's germline CDR1 is LNHDA and CDR2 SQIVND (reference sequence). This chain's CDR3 is CASSSGQSSYEQYF. The CDR3 DNA reads as TGTGCCAGTAGTAGCGGACAGAGCTCCTACGAGCAGTACTTC.

The J gene is TRBJ2-3, the V gene TRBV9; no clear D. There are 13 residues in the CDR3. Germline V gene sequence: CDR1 SGDLS, CDR2 YYNGEE. Trimming pared 0 bases from V and 6 bases from J, leaving 8 bases between. CDR3 in DNA: TGTGCCAGCAGCGTAGAGAGTCGGGATACGCAGTATTTT. It encodes CASSVESRDTQYF.

The CDR3 region has the DNA TGTGCCAGCAGTCGACCGGGACTAGGTCTCTACGAGCAGTACTTC. Its translation: CASSRPGLGLYEQYF. The genes are TRBV27 and TRBJ2-7, with 8 bases matching TRBD2. Germline V lookup: CDR1 MNHEY, CDR2 SMNVEV (reference sequence). V gave up 5 bases and J gave up 3 bases; unmatched junction bases: 9. The CDR3 covers 15 residues.

This clone has more than one count but fewer than ten. The chain links TRBV5-6 to TRBJ2-7; 9 bases align to TRBD1. The length of the CDR3 is 15 residues. Unmatched junction bases numbered 11, after V lost 6 bases and J lost 4 bases. CDR1 and CDR2 (germline): SGHDT, YYEEEE. Here the CDR3 reads CASKSWDRVEYEQYF. The DNA for the CDR3 is TGTGCCAGCAAGAGTTGGGACAGGGTTGAGTACGAGCAGTACTTC.

This chain's CDR3 is CASSSFRGAKIKTEAFF. The CDR3 DNA reads as TGTGCCAGCAGTTCATTCAGGGGAGCTAAAATAAAGACTGAAGCTTTCTTT. This chain joins TRBV28 and TRBJ1-1; possibly TRBD1 for D (6 bases). Germline-derived CDR1 and CDR2 are MDHEN and SYDVKM. V lost 4 bases and J lost 5, with 23 bases in between. This CDR3 has 17 amino acids.

This chain joins TRBV29-1 and TRBJ1-4; D ambiguous. Per germline, CDR1 SQVTM and CDR2 ANQGSEA. V lost 6 bases to trimming and J lost 5 bases, with 13 bases between them. The CDR3 covers 13 residues. The CDR3 bases are TGCAGCGTCGCGGTCGTGGAGAATGAAAAACTGTTTTTT. Translating gives CSVAVVENEKLFF.